This TCR beta chain was recorded in a study of T cell responses to AZD1222 COVID-19 vaccine. About the study: Combined were second doses at about 4 or about 12 weeks. Overall study findings and caveats: Compared with day 0, the breadth and depth of the Spike-specific TCR repertoire rose significantly after two doses of AZD1222. Vaccine-associated CD4 TCRs spanned spike, dominant at 160-218 and 743-854. The donor group comprised mostly white British people and more females; the analysis possibly underestimated clonal diversity.

About this clone itself: The antigen is unknown.

The assay was immunoSEQ multiplex PCR, and TCRdb's table has in-frame clones only and misses some. The sample has around 200,000 clones; 93% are singletons. The CDR3 consists of 13 residues. V was cut by 6 bases and J by 6 bases, with 12 bases left in between. Germline CDR1 SGHAT, CDR2 FQNNGV. The sequence was obtained from an adult in good health. Sequenced here: peripheral blood, sampled on day 0 of AZD1222 vaccination. The genes are TRBV11-2 and TRBJ2-1; D unresolved. Here the CDR3 DNA reads TGTGCCAGCAGGCGGCCCCCTACCAATGAGCAGTTCTTC. Amino acid sequence: CASRRPPTNEQFF. The full variable domain, rest sourced from reference TRBV11-2 and TRBJ2-1, is EAGVAQSPRYKIIEKRQSVAFWCNPISGHATLYWYQQILGQGPKLLIQFQNNGVVDDSQLPKDRFSAERLKGVDSTLKIQPAKLEDSAVYLCASRRPPTNEQFFGPGTRLTVL.